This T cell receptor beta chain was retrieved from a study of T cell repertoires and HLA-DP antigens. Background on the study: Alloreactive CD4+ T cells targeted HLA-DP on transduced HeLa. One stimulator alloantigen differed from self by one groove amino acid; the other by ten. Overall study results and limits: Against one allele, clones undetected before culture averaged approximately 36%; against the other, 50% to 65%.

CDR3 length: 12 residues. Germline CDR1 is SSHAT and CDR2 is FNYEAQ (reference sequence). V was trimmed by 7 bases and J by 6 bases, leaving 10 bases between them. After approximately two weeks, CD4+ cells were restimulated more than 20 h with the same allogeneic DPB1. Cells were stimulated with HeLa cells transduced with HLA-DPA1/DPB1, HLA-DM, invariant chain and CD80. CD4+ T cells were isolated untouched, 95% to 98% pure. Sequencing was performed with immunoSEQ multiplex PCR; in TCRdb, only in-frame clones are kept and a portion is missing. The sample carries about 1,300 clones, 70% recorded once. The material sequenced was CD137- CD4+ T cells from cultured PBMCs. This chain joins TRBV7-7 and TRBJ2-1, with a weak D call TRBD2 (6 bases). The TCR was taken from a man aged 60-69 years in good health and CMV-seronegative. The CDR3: CASTRDSNEQFF. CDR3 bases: TGTGCCAGCACCCGGGACTCCAATGAGCAGTTCTTC.